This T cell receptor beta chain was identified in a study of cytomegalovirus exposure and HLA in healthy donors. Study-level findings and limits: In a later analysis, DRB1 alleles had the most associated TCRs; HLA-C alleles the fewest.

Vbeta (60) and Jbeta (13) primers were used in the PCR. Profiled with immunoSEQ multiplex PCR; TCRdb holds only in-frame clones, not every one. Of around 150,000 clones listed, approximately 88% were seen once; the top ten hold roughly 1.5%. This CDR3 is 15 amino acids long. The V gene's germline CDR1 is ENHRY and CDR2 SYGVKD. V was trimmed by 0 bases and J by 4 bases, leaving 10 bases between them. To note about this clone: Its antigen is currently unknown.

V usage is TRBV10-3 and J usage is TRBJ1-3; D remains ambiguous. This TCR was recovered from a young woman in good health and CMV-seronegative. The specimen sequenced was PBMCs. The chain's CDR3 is CAISESESPGNTIYF. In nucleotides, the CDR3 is TGTGCCATCAGTGAGTCTGAGAGTCCCGGAAACACCATATATTTT.